What follows are 9 T cell receptor beta chains derived from one specimen sequenced in a study of cytomegalovirus exposure and HLA in healthy donors. Sequencing used immunoSEQ multiplex PCR; TCRdb keeps in-frame clones, though not all of them. Of 43,000 or so clones listed, about 90% are singletons. The sequenced material came from PBMCs. The receptors derive from a man aged 18 to 30 in good health and CMV-seronegative.

The chain's CDR3 is CASSAGTGGYEQYF. For the CDR3, the DNA is TGTGCCAGCAGCGCCGGGACAGGGGGCTACGAGCAGTACTTC. The gene calls are TRBV2 and TRBJ2-7, with 11 bases matching TRBD1. The V segment lost 6 bases and the J segment 3 bases; nucleotides outside the gene matches: 4. The CDR3 has 14 residues. Per the germline V gene, CDR1 is SNHLY and CDR2 is FYNNEI.

The chain has TRBV6-5 and TRBJ1-4; TRBD1 aligns across 7 bases. The CDR3 length is 15 residues. The ends lost 0 bases at V and 3 bases at J; junction bases unmatched: 1. The V gene's germline CDR1 is MNHEY and CDR2 SVGAGI. CDR3 DNA: TGTGCCAGCAGTTACTCGGGACAGTCTAATGAAAAACTGTTTTTT. This sequence encodes CASSYSGQSNEKLFF.

In its sample, this clone was seen once. In DNA, the CDR3 is TGTGCCAGCAGTTACGGAGGGGCAGCCAAAAACATTCAGTACTTC. As protein: CASSYGGAAKNIQYF. The V gene is TRBV6-5, the J gene TRBJ2-4; perhaps TRBD2 as D (6 bases). V shed 2 bases and J shed 0 bases, with 8 bases lying between them. CDR1 is MNHEY and CDR2 is SVGAGI in the germline V gene. CDR3 size: 15 residues.

This chain connects TRBV15 to TRBJ1-4; 8 nucleotides align to TRBD1. The V segment lost 6 bases and the J segment 4 bases; nucleotides outside the gene matches: 4. Germline-derived CDR1 and CDR2 are LNHNV and YYDKDF (reference sequence). The CDR3 consists of 14 residues. Written as DNA, the CDR3 is TGTGCCACCAGATGGACAGGGAGTAATGAAAAACTGTTTTTT. Translating it yields CATRWTGSNEKLFF.

This chain joins TRBV7-2 and TRBJ2-3, with 7 bases fitting TRBD1. The germline V gene encodes CDR1 SGHTA and CDR2 FQGNSA. V lost 7 bases and J lost 0; bases outside the gene matches: 7. The CDR3 runs 15 residues. The CDR3 sequence is CASTPRTGSTDTQYF. As DNA, the CDR3 is TGTGCCAGCACCCCCCGGACAGGCAGCACAGATACGCAGTATTTT.

The chain links TRBV9 to TRBJ1-1, with D perhaps TRBD1 (6 bases). CDR1 and CDR2 from the germline V gene are SGDLS and YYNGEE. The V end lost 0 bases, the J end lost 0 bases, and 6 bases lay between the germline ends. CDR3 length equals 14 residues. The CDR3 bases are TGTGCCAGCAGCGTAGGGACAGTGAACACTGAAGCTTTCTTT. Encoded protein: CASSVGTVNTEAFF.

The V gene is TRBV4-3, the J gene TRBJ1-5, with 8 bases that match TRBD1. Losses at the gene ends were 0 bases for V and 6 bases for J; bases not matched to a gene: 4. Germline V gene sequence: CDR1 LGHNA, CDR2 YSLEER. The CDR3 length is 15 residues. CDR3 amino acids: CASSQETGDGQPQHF. For the CDR3, the DNA is TGCGCCAGCAGCCAAGAGACAGGGGATGGTCAGCCCCAGCATTTT.

The chain recombines TRBV9 with TRBJ1-5; tentatively, D is TRBD1 (6 bases). From germline, CDR1 is SGDLS and CDR2 YYNGEE. This CDR3 comprises 14 residues. The V end lost 3 bases, the J end lost 0 bases, and 7 bases lay between the germline ends. The CDR3 DNA is TGTGCCAGCAGCGAGGACAGTAGCAATCAGCCCCAGCATTTT. Its translation: CASSEDSSNQPQHF.

This rearrangement joins TRBV4-3 to TRBJ2-2; unclear D gene. The V end was cut by 6 bases, the J end by 1 base, with 6 bases between. This CDR3 contains 13 residues. CDR1 is LGHNA, CDR2 YSLEER, per germline. The CDR3 loop is CASSNRNTGELFF. CDR3 DNA: TGCGCCAGCAGTAACAGGAACACCGGGGAGCTGTTTTTT.